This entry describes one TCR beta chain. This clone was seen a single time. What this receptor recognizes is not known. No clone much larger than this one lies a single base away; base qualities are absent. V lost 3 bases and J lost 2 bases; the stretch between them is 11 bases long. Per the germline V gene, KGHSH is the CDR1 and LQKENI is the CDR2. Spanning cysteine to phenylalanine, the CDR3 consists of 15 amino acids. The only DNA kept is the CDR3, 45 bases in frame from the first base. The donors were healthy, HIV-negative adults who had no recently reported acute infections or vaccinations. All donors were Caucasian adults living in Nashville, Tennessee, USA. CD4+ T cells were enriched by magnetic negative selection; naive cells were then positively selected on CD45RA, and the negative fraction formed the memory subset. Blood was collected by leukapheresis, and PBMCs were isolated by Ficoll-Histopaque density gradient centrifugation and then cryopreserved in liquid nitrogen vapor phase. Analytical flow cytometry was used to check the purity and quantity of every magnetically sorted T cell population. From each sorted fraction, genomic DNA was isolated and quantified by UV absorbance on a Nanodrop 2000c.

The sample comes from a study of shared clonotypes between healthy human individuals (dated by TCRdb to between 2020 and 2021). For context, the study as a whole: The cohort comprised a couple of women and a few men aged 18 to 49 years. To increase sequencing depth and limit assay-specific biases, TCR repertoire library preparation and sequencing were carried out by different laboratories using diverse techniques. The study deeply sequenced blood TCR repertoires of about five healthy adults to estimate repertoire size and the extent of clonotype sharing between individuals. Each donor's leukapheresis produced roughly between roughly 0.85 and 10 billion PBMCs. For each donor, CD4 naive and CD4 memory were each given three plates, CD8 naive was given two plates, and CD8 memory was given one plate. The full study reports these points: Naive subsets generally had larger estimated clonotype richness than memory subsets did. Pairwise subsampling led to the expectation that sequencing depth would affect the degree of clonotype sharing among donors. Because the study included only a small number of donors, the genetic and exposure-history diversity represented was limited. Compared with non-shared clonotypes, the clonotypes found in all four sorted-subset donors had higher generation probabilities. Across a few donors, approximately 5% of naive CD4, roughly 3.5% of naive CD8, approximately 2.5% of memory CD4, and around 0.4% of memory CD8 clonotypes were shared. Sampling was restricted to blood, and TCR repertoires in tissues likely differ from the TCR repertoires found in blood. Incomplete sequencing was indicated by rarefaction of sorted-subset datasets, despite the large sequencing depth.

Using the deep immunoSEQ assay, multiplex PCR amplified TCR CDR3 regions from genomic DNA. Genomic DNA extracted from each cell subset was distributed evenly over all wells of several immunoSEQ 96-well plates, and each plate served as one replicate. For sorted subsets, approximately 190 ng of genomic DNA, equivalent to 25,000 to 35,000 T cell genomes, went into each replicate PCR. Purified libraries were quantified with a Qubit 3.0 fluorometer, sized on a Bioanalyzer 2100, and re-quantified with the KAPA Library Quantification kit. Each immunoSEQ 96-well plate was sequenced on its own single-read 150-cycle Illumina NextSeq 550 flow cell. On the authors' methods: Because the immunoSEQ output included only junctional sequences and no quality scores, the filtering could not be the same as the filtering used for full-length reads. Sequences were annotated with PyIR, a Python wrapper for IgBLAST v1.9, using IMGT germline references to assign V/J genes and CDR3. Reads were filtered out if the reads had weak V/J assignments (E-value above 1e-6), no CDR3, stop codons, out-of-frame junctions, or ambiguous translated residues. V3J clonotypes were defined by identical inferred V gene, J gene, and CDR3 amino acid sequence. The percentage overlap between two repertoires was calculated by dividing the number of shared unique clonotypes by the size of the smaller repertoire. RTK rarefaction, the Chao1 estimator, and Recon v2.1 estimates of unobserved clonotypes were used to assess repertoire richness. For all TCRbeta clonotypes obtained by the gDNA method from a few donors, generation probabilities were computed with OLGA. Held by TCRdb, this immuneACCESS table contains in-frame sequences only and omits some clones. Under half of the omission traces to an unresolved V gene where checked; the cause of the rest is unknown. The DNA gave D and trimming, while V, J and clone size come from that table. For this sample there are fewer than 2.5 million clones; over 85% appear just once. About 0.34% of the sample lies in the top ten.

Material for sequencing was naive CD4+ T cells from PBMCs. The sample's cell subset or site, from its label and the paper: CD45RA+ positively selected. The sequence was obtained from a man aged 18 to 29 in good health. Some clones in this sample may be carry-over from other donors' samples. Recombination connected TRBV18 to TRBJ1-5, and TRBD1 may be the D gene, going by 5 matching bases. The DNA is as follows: TGTGCCAGCTCACCGGCCGGGGACCGCAATCAGCCCCAGCATTTT. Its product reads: CASSPAGDRNQPQHF.